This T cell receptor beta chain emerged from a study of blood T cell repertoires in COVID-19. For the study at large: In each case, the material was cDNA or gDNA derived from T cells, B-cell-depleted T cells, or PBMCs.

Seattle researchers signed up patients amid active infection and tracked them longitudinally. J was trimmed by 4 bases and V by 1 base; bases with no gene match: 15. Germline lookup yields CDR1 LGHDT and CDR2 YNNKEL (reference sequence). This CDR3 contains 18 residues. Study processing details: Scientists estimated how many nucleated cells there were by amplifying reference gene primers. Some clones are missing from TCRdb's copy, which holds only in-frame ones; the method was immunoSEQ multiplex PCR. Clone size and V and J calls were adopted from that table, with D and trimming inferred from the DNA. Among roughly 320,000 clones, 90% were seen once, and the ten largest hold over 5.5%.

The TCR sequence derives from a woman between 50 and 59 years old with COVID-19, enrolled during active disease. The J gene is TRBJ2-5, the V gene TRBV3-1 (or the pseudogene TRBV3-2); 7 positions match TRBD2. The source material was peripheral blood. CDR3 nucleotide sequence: TGTGCCAGCAGCCAAGTCTCCGTACTTTGGGGGGGAGCAGAGACCCAGTACTTC. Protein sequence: CASSQVSVLWGGAETQYF.